The 28 T cell receptor beta chains given below trace back to one sample, sequenced in a study of PD-1 blockade in classical Hodgkin lymphoma. With no exception, relapse followed autologous stem cell transplantation in all patients, and brentuximab vedotin exposure varied. Sequencing used immunoSEQ multiplex PCR; TCRdb keeps in-frame clones, though not all of them. The sample has roughly 96,000 clones, roughly nine tenths seen once. The starting material was peripheral blood mononuclear cells (PBMCs), obtained before the second cycle of nivolumab. Receptors originate from a human donor with classical Hodgkin lymphoma.

This clone was observed once. The chain carries TRBV11-3 and TRBJ2-2; D possibly corresponds to TRBD2 (5 bases). The V gene lost 1 base and the J gene lost 5 bases, with 14 bases spanning the gap. The CDR3 is 16 residues long. Per germline, CDR1 SGHNT and CDR2 YENEEA. The CDR3 spells CASSLGGPEGTGELFF. The DNA for the CDR3 is TGTGCCAGCAGCTTAGGAGGACCCGAGGGAACCGGGGAGCTGTTTTTT. Based on the CDR3 plus reference TRBV11-3 and TRBJ2-2, the full variable domain is EAGVVQSPRYKIIEKKQPVAFWCNPISGHNTLYWYLQNLGQGPELLIRYENEEAVDDSQLPKDRFSAERLKGVDSTLKIQPAELGDSAVYLCASSLGGPEGTGELFFGEGSRLTVL.

The chain recombines TRBV29-1 with TRBJ2-5, with TRBD2 as a possible D gene (5 bases). There are 14 residues in the CDR3. V was clipped by 3 bases and J by 2 bases, with 13 bases between them. Per germline, CDR1 SQVTM and CDR2 ANQGSEA. CDR3 bases: TGCAGCGTTGAGTCTGTGAGGGCTCAAGAGACCCAGTACTTC. This encodes CSVESVRAQETQYF.

The J gene is TRBJ2-7, the V gene TRBV5-6; 10 bases line up with TRBD2. J lost 2 bases, V lost 4 bases, and 6 bases had no gene match. The CDR3 totals 15 residues. Germline lookup yields CDR1 SGHDT and CDR2 YYEEEE. CDR3 in amino acids: CASSPSGGAPYEQYF. The CDR3 DNA is TGTGCCAGCAGCCCGAGCGGGGGGGCCCCCTACGAGCAGTACTTC.

The rearrangement uses TRBV6-5 and TRBJ1-2; D perhaps matches TRBD1 (5 bases). The V gene's germline CDR1 is MNHEY and CDR2 SVGAGI. This CDR3 spans 12 amino acids. V shed 4 bases and J shed 5 bases, with 8 bases lying between them. This CDR3 is CASSSTVYGYTF. The CDR3 DNA follows: TGTGCCAGCAGTTCGACAGTTTATGGCTACACCTTC.

The rearrangement links TRBV11-2 to TRBJ2-1, with 8 nucleotides matching TRBD2. In germline, CDR1 is SGHAT, CDR2 FQNNGV. CDR3 size: 14 residues. Germline trimming cut 4 bases from V and 10 bases from J; bases unmatched to any gene: 9. The CDR3 DNA sequence: TGTGCCAGCAGCTCCGGGACTAGACGGGGCGAGCAGTTCTTC. This encodes CASSSGTRRGEQFF. The full variable domain, with the rest looked up from reference TRBV11-2 and TRBJ2-1, is EAGVAQSPRYKIIEKRQSVAFWCNPISGHATLYWYQQILGQGPKLLIQFQNNGVVDDSQLPKDRFSAERLKGVDSTLKIQPAKLEDSAVYLCASSSGTRRGEQFFGPGTRLTVL.

V is TRBV15 and J is TRBJ1-5; D uncertain. The CDR3 covers 13 residues. Germline CDR1 LNHNV, CDR2 YYDKDF (reference sequence). V was cut by 0 bases and J by 8 bases, with 8 bases left in between. The CDR3 nucleotides read TGTGCCACCAGCAGAGATGCTATGGAGCCCCAGCATTTT. Residues: CATSRDAMEPQHF.

This chain connects TRBV7-6 to TRBJ1-6, with D tentatively TRBD1 (5 bases). In germline, CDR1 is SGHVS, CDR2 FNYEAQ. This CDR3 has 16 residues. V was pared by 3 bases and J by 4 bases, with 13 bases between. This CDR3 is CASSFERGVYNSPLHF. CDR3 bases: TGTGCCAGCAGCTTTGAACGGGGGGTATATAATTCACCCCTCCACTTT.

This chain connects TRBV7-2 to TRBJ2-7; D remains unclear. Germline CDR1 and CDR2: SGHTA and FQGNSA. Trimming stripped 5 bases from V and 6 bases from J, with 14 bases between. The CDR3 spans 13 residues. CDR3 region: CASSRPSALEQYF. The DNA of the CDR3 is TGTGCCAGCAGCCGGCCCAGCGCGCTCGAGCAGTACTTC. Together with reference TRBV7-2 and TRBJ2-7, the CDR3 gives the full variable domain: GAGVSQSPSNKVTEKGKDVELRCDPISGHTALYWYRQSLGQGLEFLIYFQGNSAPDKSGLPSDRFSAERTGGSVSTLTIQRTQQEDSAVYLCASSRPSALEQYFGPGTRLTVT.

V gene TRBV7-9 combines with J gene TRBJ1-2, with D tentatively TRBD1 (5 bases). The CDR3 is 15 amino acids. V was clipped by 4 bases and J by 2 bases, with 14 bases between them. From germline, CDR1 is SEHNR and CDR2 FQNEAQ (reference sequence). CDR3 in amino acids: CASSSRDGINYGYTF. The DNA of the CDR3 is TGTGCCAGCAGCTCCCGGGACGGCATAAACTATGGCTACACCTTC.

The chain carries TRBV19 and TRBJ2-2; unclear D gene. This CDR3 contains 13 residues. In germline, CDR1 is LNHDA, CDR2 SQIVND (reference sequence). Trimming removed 4 bases at V and 7 bases at J, with 10 bases between. CDR3 DNA: TGTGCCAGTAGTACCGGATTCGTCGGGGAGCTGTTTTTT. The encoded protein is CASSTGFVGELFF.

V and J are TRBV6-5 and TRBJ2-2; a possible D gene is TRBD1 (5 bases). The CDR3 is 14 residues long. Germline CDR1 and CDR2: MNHEY and SVGAGI. V was trimmed by 0 bases and J by 4 bases, leaving 6 bases between them. DNA of the CDR3: TGTGCCAGCAGTTACTCGACAGCCACCGGGGAGCTGTTTTTT. Protein: CASSYSTATGELFF.

V is TRBV28 and J is TRBJ2-1, with 8 nucleotides matching TRBD2. The V and J ends lost 8 bases and 0 bases, in that order; junction bases with no gene match: 6. The germline CDR1 and CDR2 sequences are MDHEN and SYDVKM. This CDR3 region has 15 residues. CDR3 residues: CASLLAGFSYNEQFF. The CDR3 nucleotides read TGTGCCAGCCTTCTAGCGGGCTTCTCCTACAATGAGCAGTTCTTC.

The chain joins TRBV14 to TRBJ1-4, with D maybe TRBD1 (6 bases). The germline V gene has CDR1 SGHDN and CDR2 FVKESK. Trimming cost V 0 bases and J 5 bases, with 13 bases left between them. CDR3 size: 16 residues. The CDR3 DNA reads TGTGCCAGCAGCCAAGACGGCAGGGGCCAGAATGAAAAACTGTTTTTT. Its protein is CASSQDGRGQNEKLFF. Supplemented by reference TRBV14 and TRBJ1-4, the full variable domain reads EAGVTQFPSHSVIEKGQTVTLRCDPISGHDNLYWYRRVMGKEIKFLLHFVKESKQDESGMPNNRFLAERTGGTYSTLKVQPAELEDSGVYFCASSQDGRGQNEKLFFGSGTQLSVL.

As regards this clone: Other DNA sequences in the sample encode the same CDR3. This sequence joins TRBV7-3 and TRBJ2-3; 14 nucleotides match TRBD2. CDR1 SGHTA and CDR2 FQGTGA come from the germline V gene. V was clipped by 0 bases and J by 4 bases; unmatched bases: 3. CDR3 length equals 17 residues. In nucleotides, the CDR3 is TGTGCCAGCAGCTTAACGGGACTAGCGGGAGTATCAGATACGCAGTATTTT. Its translation is CASSLTGLAGVSDTQYF.

The V and J genes are TRBV28 and TRBJ2-2; D is uncertain. Germline CDR1 and CDR2: MDHEN and SYDVKM. V shed 3 bases and J shed 6 bases, with 8 bases lying between them. This CDR3 comprises 13 residues. The CDR3 spells CASSFVSAGELFF. Written as DNA, the CDR3 is TGTGCCAGCAGTTTCGTTTCGGCCGGGGAGCTGTTTTTT.

The rearrangement joins TRBV19 to TRBJ2-1; the D is unclear. The CDR3 is 12 amino acids. Germline CDR1 and CDR2: LNHDA and SQIVND (reference sequence). Trimming took 4 bases from V and 8 from J, leaving 9 bases between them. The DNA for the CDR3 is TGTGCCAGTAGTAATTATCGCGATGAGCAGTTCTTC. This gives the protein CASSNYRDEQFF.

The V call is TRBV6-1, the J call TRBJ1-5; TRBD1 might be the D (5 bases). Per the germline V gene, CDR1 is MNHNS and CDR2 is SASEGT. This CDR3 comprises 13 residues. V was trimmed by 10 bases and J by 3 bases, leaving 13 bases between them. DNA for the CDR3: TGTGCCACTCGGGGGGACCACAATCAGCCCCAGCATTTT. This translates into CATRGDHNQPQHF.

V is TRBV15 and J is TRBJ1-2; D not resolved. Germline CDR1 and CDR2: LNHNV and YYDKDF (reference sequence). V was clipped by 6 bases and J by 2 bases, with 13 bases between them. CDR3 size: 14 residues. DNA of the CDR3: TGTGCCACCAGTGATAGGGTACTCAACTATGGCTACACCTTC. Protein: CATSDRVLNYGYTF.

The chain recombines TRBV19 with TRBJ2-7, with no clear D. From germline, CDR1 is LNHDA and CDR2 SQIVND (reference sequence). There are 13 residues in the CDR3. The V end lost 5 bases, the J end lost 6 bases, and 14 bases lay between the germline ends. The CDR3 bases are TGTGCCAGTAGTTTGGGAACTCTACCCGAGCAGTACTTC. It is translated as CASSLGTLPEQYF. The variable domain in full, completed from reference TRBV19 and TRBJ2-7, reads DGGITQSPKYLFRKEGQNVTLSCEQNLNHDAMYWYRQDPGQGLRLIYYSQIVNDFQKGDIAEGYSVSREKKESFPLTVTSAQKNPTAFYLCASSLGTLPEQYFGPGTRLTVT.

The CDR3 DNA sequence: TGTGCCAGCAGCCTCAGACGGAGACTAGCCCAAGAGACCCAGTACTTC. As protein: CASSLRRRLAQETQYF. V and J are TRBV11-2 and TRBJ2-5; 7 bases match TRBD2. This CDR3 is built from 16 residues. Trimming cost V 5 bases and J 1 base; bases outside gene matches: 10. Per germline, CDR1 SGHAT and CDR2 FQNNGV.

The chain recombines TRBV9 with TRBJ1-2; maybe TRBD1 (5 bases). CDR3 length: 12 amino acids. Between the trimmed V and J ends, which lost 5 bases and 4 bases, there was a span of 9 bases. The germline CDR1 and CDR2 sequences are SGDLS and YYNGEE. The CDR3 loop reads CASRGDSYGYTF. The CDR3 nucleotides are TGTGCCAGCAGGGGTGACAGCTATGGCTACACCTTC.

The chain combines TRBV6-6 with TRBJ2-7, with D perhaps TRBD2 (5 bases). Trimming removed 0 bases at V and 8 bases at J, with 8 bases between. This CDR3 has 12 amino acids. Germline V lookup: CDR1 MNHNY, CDR2 SVGAGI (reference sequence). CDR3 sequence reads: CASSYSREKQYF. The CDR3 nucleotides read TGTGCCAGCAGTTACTCGAGGGAGAAGCAGTACTTC.

The CDR3 loop reads CASRAVGPTYEQYF. The DNA of the CDR3 is TGTGCCAGCAGGGCAGTGGGACCCACCTACGAGCAGTACTTC. The gene calls are TRBV2 and TRBJ2-7; possibly TRBD1 or TRBD2 for D (5 bases each). Germline CDR1 reads SNHLY; CDR2 reads FYNNEI. This CDR3 region has 14 residues. V was pared by 6 bases and J by 2 bases, with 14 bases between.

The chain recombines TRBV7-8 with TRBJ1-5; D is perhaps TRBD1 (6 bases). This CDR3 has 16 residues. CDR1 SGHVS and CDR2 FQNEAQ come from the germline V gene. V lost 0 bases, J lost 4 bases, and 13 bases lay in between. The CDR3 spells CASSLADSLTNQPQHF. The CDR3 DNA reads as TGTGCCAGCAGCTTAGCGGACAGTTTGACAAATCAGCCCCAGCATTTT.

This chain links TRBV28 with TRBJ2-1; D is tentatively TRBD1 or TRBD2 (5 bases each). The V end was cut by 3 bases, the J end by 7 bases, with 10 bases between. This CDR3 region has 13 residues. The germline CDR1 and CDR2 sequences are MDHEN and SYDVKM. The CDR3 here is CASSLGWGNEQFF. DNA of the CDR3: TGTGCCAGCAGTTTGGGGTGGGGGAATGAGCAGTTCTTC.

This clone was picked up one time. The chain combines TRBV6-1 with TRBJ1-6; 7 nucleotides agree with TRBD1. Germline V gene data show CDR1 as MNHNS and CDR2 as SASEGT. This CDR3 has 15 residues. The J segment lost 9 bases and the V segment lost 0 bases, leaving 5 bases of the junction unmatched. CDR3 in amino acids: CASSEAGGGTSPLHF. CDR3 bases: TGTGCCAGCAGTGAAGCTGGAGGGGGCACTTCACCCCTCCACTTT.

This chain connects TRBV4-1 to TRBJ1-4, with 10 bases matching TRBD1. The CDR3 totals 15 residues. After removal of 5 bases from V and 4 bases from J, the junction contained 4 bases not matched to a gene. CDR1 and CDR2 (germline): MGHRA, YSYEKL. The CDR3 DNA sequence: TGCGCCAGCAGCGCCGGGGACAGGGGTAATGAAAAACTGTTTTTT. It encodes CASSAGDRGNEKLFF.

In regard to this clone: Other DNA sequences in the same sample also yield this CDR3. The V gene is TRBV10-1, the J gene TRBJ2-5; 7 positions match TRBD2. From germline, CDR1 is WNHNN and CDR2 SYGVQD (reference sequence). CDR3 length equals 12 residues. Trimming cost V 4 bases and J 5 bases; bases outside gene matches: 1. CDR3 loop: CASSAGGETQYF. The CDR3 bases are TGCGCCAGCAGTGCCGGGGGGGAGACCCAGTACTTC.